This T cell receptor beta chain was documented in a study of naive and memory T cell subsets. Study-wide findings and caveats: A few larger clonotypes appeared in naive repertoires, especially CD8, possibly memory cells re-expressing CD45RA. From naive to CM, EM and EMRA, diversity decreased and Gini increased.

The beta constant-region primer was an equimolar mix of two oligonucleotides covering TRBC1 and TRBC2. Ligated cDNA was amplified by four rounds of PCR with nested alpha and beta constant-region primers and SP2. TCRdb re-called the UMI-ligation and nested PCR reads with MiXCR, one entry per CDR3 protein. The table has around 140,000 distinct CDR3 sequences, under 25% seen once. This clonotype was seen more than once but under ten times. Its antigen is as yet unknown. Overnight CMV lysate stimulation of fresh PBMCs defined donor CMV status by CD4+ IFNgamma. The sample taken for sequencing was naive CD4+ T cells from blood. This TCR came from a human donor in good health.

CDR3 protein: CASSSQGGRDEQFF. CDR3 DNA sequence: TGTGCCAGCAGCTCTCAGGGGGGGCGGGATGAGCAGTTCTTC. The chain uses TRBV28 and TRBJ2-1; D might be TRBD1 or TRBD2, each matching 7 bases. The CDR3 is made up of 14 amino acids. V lost 6 bases and J lost 8, with 17 bases in between. Germline V gene sequence: CDR1 MDHEN, CDR2 SYDVKM. Full variable domain (outside the CDR3, taken from reference TRBV28 and TRBJ2-1): DVKVTQSSRYLVKRTGEKVFLECVQDMDHENMFWYRQDPGLGLRLIYFSYDVKMKEKGDIPEGYSVSREKKERFSLILESASTNQTSMYLCASSSQGGRDEQFFGPGTRLTVL.